One sample yielded the 25 T cell receptor beta chains listed below, sequenced in a study of blood T cell repertoires in COVID-19. Sequencing was performed with immunoSEQ multiplex PCR; in TCRdb, only in-frame clones are kept and a portion is missing. The sample has fewer than 350,000 clones, 70% to 90% seen once. Sequenced: PBMCs or T cells enriched from blood (not recorded which). The receptors stem from a young woman who had recovered from COVID-19.

This sequence joins TRBV13 and TRBJ1-6; D may be TRBD1 (6 bases). The germline gives CDR1 PRHDT, CDR2 FYEKMQ (reference sequence). The V end was cut by 5 bases, the J end by 4 bases, with 12 bases between. This CDR3 contains 15 residues. DNA for the CDR3: TGTGCCAGCAGCGTAACAGGGAATTATAATTCACCCCTCCACTTT. Protein: CASSVTGNYNSPLHF.

This chain links TRBV18 with TRBJ1-2, with D unclear. Germline lookup yields CDR1 KGHSH and CDR2 LQKENI. Deletions cut 3 bases from V and 0 bases from J, with 8 bases between. The CDR3 runs 14 residues. The CDR3 DNA reads TGTGCCAGCTCACCCCGCCAGGCTAACTATGGCTACACCTTC. As protein: CASSPRQANYGYTF. The whole variable domain, remainder taken from reference TRBV18 and TRBJ1-2, is NAGVMQNPRHLVRRRGQEARLRCSPMKGHSHVYWYRQLPEEGLKFMVYLQKENIIDESGMPKERFSAEFPKEGPSILRIQQVVRGDSAAYFCASSPRQANYGYTFGSGTRLTVV.

The V call is TRBV7-2, the J call TRBJ2-1; 13 bases map to TRBD2. In germline, CDR1 is SGHTA, CDR2 FQGNSA. V shed 5 bases and J 12 bases; nucleotides not matched to a gene: 13. The CDR3 extends over 16 amino acids. CDR3 sequence: CASSRTSGGAVRRQFF. For the CDR3, the DNA is TGTGCCAGCAGCAGAACTAGCGGGGGGGCGGTCCGGAGGCAGTTCTTC.

CDR3 bases: TGTGCCACCAGCAGAGTGGGGTGGGAGGGTAGCACAGATACGCAGTATTTT. The encoded protein is CATSRVGWEGSTDTQYF. The chain has TRBV15 and TRBJ2-3; TRBD2 aligns across 7 bases. V lost 1 base to trimming and J lost 0 bases; unmatched junction nucleotides: 7. The CDR3 is 17 residues long. The germline gives CDR1 LNHNV, CDR2 YYDKDF (reference sequence).

This clone was counted once. This sequence joins TRBV3-1 (or the pseudogene TRBV3-2) and TRBJ1-2; 7 nucleotides match TRBD1. Germline values: CDR1 LGHDT, CDR2 YNNKEL (reference sequence). The CDR3 runs to 16 residues. With 3 bases clipped from V and 6 bases from J, the junction kept 13 bases outside the gene matches. The CDR3 is CASSHSNPGQVNGYTF. CDR3 bases: TGTGCCAGCAGCCATTCAAACCCCGGACAGGTAAATGGCTACACCTTC.

The chain links TRBV6-5 to TRBJ1-3, with no clear D. The V end lost 2 bases, the J end lost 0 bases, and 8 bases lay between the germline ends. Germline V gene data show CDR1 as MNHEY and CDR2 as SVGAGI. The CDR3 totals 15 residues. CDR3 in amino acids: CASSYVGNSGNTIYF. The CDR3 DNA is TGTGCCAGCAGTTACGTCGGGAACTCTGGAAACACCATATATTTT.

Only a few counts were recorded for this clone. This chain uses TRBV6-5 with TRBJ1-3, with TRBD1 matching over 7 bases. The V gene end was trimmed by 7 bases and the J gene end by 1 base; junction bases not matched to a gene: 7. The CDR3 sequence is 15 residues long. Germline lookup yields CDR1 MNHEY and CDR2 SVGAGI. As DNA, the CDR3 is TGTGCCAGCACCCAGGACAGGTGGTCTGGAAACACCATATATTTT. It encodes CASTQDRWSGNTIYF.

The J gene is TRBJ2-1, the V gene TRBV7-6, with 13 bases lining up with TRBD2. CDR3 length: 16 residues. V trimming: 5 bases; J trimming: 8 bases; junction bases outside the gene matches: 9. The V gene's germline CDR1 is SGHVS and CDR2 FNYEAQ. The chain's CDR3 is CASSPVWTSGSDEQFF. In DNA form, the CDR3 reads TGTGCCAGCAGCCCGGTCTGGACTAGCGGGAGCGATGAGCAGTTCTTC.

The rearrangement joins TRBV6-6 to TRBJ1-2; D remains ambiguous. V lost 5 bases and J 6 bases, leaving 16 bases between the germline ends. Germline V lookup: CDR1 MNHNY, CDR2 SVGAGI (reference sequence). The CDR3 has 14 amino acids. The CDR3 region has the DNA TGTGCCAGCAGTATCATCGATTCCAGGAATGGCTACACCTTC. This sequence encodes CASSIIDSRNGYTF.

Here the CDR3 reads CASSPGQGNTGELFF. The CDR3 DNA reads as TGTGCCAGCAGTCCGGGACAGGGAAACACCGGGGAGCTGTTTTTT. The chain uses TRBV28 and TRBJ2-2, with 9 bases identical to TRBD1. Germline assignment: CDR1 MDHEN and CDR2 SYDVKM. The CDR3 contains 15 residues. The junction had 3 bases not matched to a gene; V was cut back by 5 bases and J by 2 bases.

V is TRBV11-3 and J is TRBJ2-3; D may be TRBD1 (5 bases). Trimming removed 7 bases at V and 0 bases at J, with 8 bases between. The CDR3 totals 13 residues. Per the germline V gene, CDR1 is SGHNT and CDR2 is YENEEA. CDR3 nucleotides: TGTGCCAGCACAGGGTCCAGCACAGATACGCAGTATTTT. Its protein is CASTGSSTDTQYF.

This sequence joins TRBV28 and TRBJ1-2, with D unresolved. The V end was cut by 6 bases, the J end by 0 bases, with 5 bases between. CDR1 and CDR2 (germline): MDHEN, SYDVKM. This CDR3 comprises 12 residues. This CDR3 reads CASSTANYGYTF. CDR3 nucleotide sequence: TGTGCCAGCAGCACGGCTAACTATGGCTACACCTTC.

This clone showed up just once. V is TRBV24-1 and J is TRBJ2-2, with 7 bases matching TRBD1. The V gene end was trimmed by 3 bases and the J gene end by 4 bases; junction bases not matched to a gene: 13. Germline values: CDR1 KGHDR, CDR2 SFDVKD. The CDR3 covers 18 residues. CDR3 loop: CATSDPTGHGRPTGELFF. For the CDR3, the DNA is TGTGCCACCAGTGATCCGACAGGGCATGGCCGACCCACCGGGGAGCTGTTTTTT.

The chain couples TRBV29-1 to TRBJ2-7; 12 positions agree with TRBD2. Trimming cost V 6 bases and J 4 bases; bases outside gene matches: 4. The CDR3 consists of 13 residues. Germline V CDR1 and CDR2: SQVTM, ANQGSEA. The CDR3 region is CSVPSGGGYEQYF. The CDR3 DNA is TGCAGCGTGCCTAGCGGGGGGGGTTACGAGCAGTACTTC.

The J gene is TRBJ1-2, the V gene TRBV15; D is perhaps TRBD1 (6 bases). Deletions cut 5 bases from V and 3 bases from J, with 10 bases between. The germline V gene has CDR1 LNHNV and CDR2 YYDKDF (reference sequence). The CDR3 extends over 13 amino acids. The CDR3 coding sequence is TGTGCCACCAGCGAGGGGGTGGACTATGGCTACACCTTC. Its protein product is CATSEGVDYGYTF.

This clone was detected only once. The rearrangement joins TRBV7-2 to TRBJ1-2; 8 bases line up with TRBD1. V shed 3 bases, J shed 8 bases, and the junction held 5 bases outside the gene matches. This CDR3 has 13 residues. The germline gives CDR1 SGHTA, CDR2 FQGNSA. This CDR3 is CASSFTTGGGYTF. CDR3 in DNA: TGTGCCAGCAGCTTTACCACAGGGGGGGGCTACACCTTC.

This clone was counted a few times. The V and J genes are TRBV12-3 or TRBV12-4 and TRBJ1-5; perhaps TRBD1 as D (5 bases). V was trimmed by 7 bases and J by 5 bases, leaving 12 bases between them. The CDR3 is made up of 13 amino acids. The CDR3 protein is CASTKGGDQPQHF. CDR3 nucleotide sequence: TGTGCCAGCACCAAAGGAGGGGATCAGCCCCAGCATTTT.

The chain combines TRBV27 with TRBJ2-3; 11 nucleotides line up with TRBD2. The J segment lost 4 bases and the V segment lost 5 bases, leaving 8 bases of the junction unmatched. The length of the CDR3 is 16 residues. In germline, CDR1 is MNHEY, CDR2 SMNVEV (reference sequence). The CDR3 reads CASSTLAGGGSDTQYF. The CDR3 DNA follows: TGTGCCAGCAGTACTCTAGCGGGGGGAGGGTCAGATACGCAGTATTTT.

The chain has TRBV28 and TRBJ2-5, with 7 nucleotides matching TRBD2. With V trimmed by 4 bases and J by 4 bases, 9 bases remained unmatched. This CDR3 comprises 15 residues. Germline values: CDR1 MDHEN, CDR2 SYDVKM. CDR3 sequence (DNA): TGTGCCAGCAGTTCCCGGGGGGTGCTAATAGAGACCCAGTACTTC. Translated, it gives CASSSRGVLIETQYF.

The chain uses TRBV9 and TRBJ2-7, with D perhaps TRBD2 (6 bases). V dropped 4 bases and J dropped 1 base, with 9 bases sitting between them. The CDR3 is 13 amino acids. The V gene's germline CDR1 is SGDLS and CDR2 YYNGEE. The CDR3 loop reads CASSPTRSYEQYF. Written as DNA, the CDR3 is TGTGCCAGCAGCCCGACTAGATCCTACGAGCAGTACTTC. Full variable domain (rest looked up from reference TRBV9 and TRBJ2-7): DSGVTQTPKHLITATGQRVTLRCSPRSGDLSVYWYQQSLDQGLQFLIQYYNGEERAKGNILERFSAQQFPDLHSELNLSSLELGDSALYFCASSPTRSYEQYFGPGTRLTVT.

The chain employs TRBV6-6 and TRBJ2-1; 10 positions agree with TRBD2. CDR1 MNHNY and CDR2 SVGAGI come from the germline V gene (reference sequence). With 5 bases clipped from V and 0 bases from J, the junction kept 7 bases outside the gene matches. This CDR3 has 17 amino acids. CDR3 sequence reads: CASSRELAGPSYNEQFF. The CDR3 region has the DNA TGTGCCAGCAGTCGGGAACTAGCGGGACCCTCCTACAATGAGCAGTTCTTC.

CDR3 region: CASSHLRQRAPSNTEAFF. CDR3 DNA sequence: TGTGCCAGCAGCCACCTCCGACAGCGGGCCCCCTCGAACACTGAAGCTTTCTTT. The V and J genes are TRBV14 and TRBJ1-1; D may be TRBD1 (5 bases). This CDR3 comprises 18 residues. The ends were cut back, 3 bases at V and 1 base at J, with 21 bases in the middle. Germline V gene lookup returns CDR1 SGHDN and CDR2 FVKESK.

V gene TRBV19 combines with J gene TRBJ1-1; D not certain. V was shortened by 6 bases and J by 6 bases, with 23 bases between the two germline ends. CDR1 is LNHDA, CDR2 SQIVND, per germline (reference sequence). The CDR3 runs to 16 residues. CDR3 coding DNA: TGTGCCAGTAGCCGGTTTGTTCTGGGGAGCCGCCCTGAAGCTTTCTTT. Translating it yields CASSRFVLGSRPEAFF.

The genes are TRBV28 and TRBJ1-5; 8 positions agree with TRBD1. Germline-derived CDR1 and CDR2 are MDHEN and SYDVKM. V lost 5 bases and J lost 10; bases outside the gene matches: 13. This CDR3 contains 15 residues. The CDR3, as DNA: TGTGCCAGCAGTCCGACAGGGGCCGGGGGGAAACCCCAGCATTTT. Residues: CASSPTGAGGKPQHF.

V is TRBV3-1 (or the pseudogene TRBV3-2) and J is TRBJ1-1, with D perhaps matching TRBD1 (5 bases). The CDR3 spans 14 residues. V dropped 1 base and J dropped 4 bases, with 10 bases sitting between them. The germline CDR1 and CDR2 sequences are LGHDT and YNNKEL (reference sequence). The CDR3 loop is CASSQAGFGTEAFF. CDR3 coding DNA: TGTGCCAGCAGCCAAGCAGGGTTTGGCACTGAAGCTTTCTTT.